This T cell receptor beta chain originates from a study of blood T cell repertoires in COVID-19 (dated by TCRdb to the early 2020s). About the investigation overall: The collaborator samples originated in the United States, Italy and Spain and spanned the acute and convalescent phases of COVID-19. The prospective study material was composed of cDNA or gDNA derived from T cells, B-cell-depleted T cells, or PBMCs. The sample metadata nearly always contained a de-identified subject ID, COVID-19 status, age in years and sex. Where available, HLA class I and class II types were obtained from metadata supplied by the sample provider rather than from assay-based typing. The repertoires were released in a freely available public database intended as a resource for research on the immune response to SARS-CoV-2. Deeply sampled blood TCRbeta repertoires from subjects exposed to, actively infected with, or recovered from COVID-19 were included in the dataset. Samples were obtained from the ongoing ImmuneRACE study (first 160 participants) and from over a thousand subjects provided by 6 global collaborators.

The investigation overall reported the following: Clinical and demographic metadata were provided uncurated, with the amount varying by source and participant.

As concerns this clone: Its target antigen remains unknown. Nothing much larger sits one base from this clone, and base qualities are not available.

Each collaborating institution followed its own protocols to collect whole blood in K2EDTA tubes. Collaborator samples were shipped for TCRbeta analysis as frozen whole blood, isolated PBMCs, or DNA extracted from either sample type. TCRbeta CDR3 regions were amplified from genomic DNA using the immunoSEQ Assay, a bias-controlled multiplex PCR. Regarding the original processing steps: Within the assay, amplification of reference gene primers was used to estimate how many nucleated cells each sample contained. Sequence reads were collapsed and filtered to measure the absolute abundance of every unique TCRbeta CDR3 rearrangement. For each sample, productive Simpson clonality was calculated as the square root of Simpson's diversity index across productive rearrangements. TCRdb stores this immuneACCESS table with in-frame sequences only. Part of the clones is absent; in the studies checked, under half of the shortfall reflects unresolved V genes, and no reason is known for the rest. The V and J calls and clone size were taken over from that table, and D and trimming were inferred from the DNA. For this sample there are over 150,000 clones; roughly four fifths appear just once. The ten largest clones represent 25% to 35% of the sample.

The V end loses 3 bases and the J end loses 4 bases, and a stretch of 19 bases separates them. The CDR3 measures 17 amino acids from cysteine to phenylalanine. Left in the record is the CDR3 DNA by itself, 51 bases read in frame from the first base. From a lookup of the germline V gene, CDR1 and CDR2 are MGHRA and YSYEKL. Here the chain combines TRBV4-1 and TRBJ1-5; the D segment cannot be called with confidence. The receptor's source is a woman aged 60-70 years with acute or convalescent COVID-19. The sequenced material came from peripheral blood. The CDR3: CASSQGLPGILNQPQHF. The base sequence is TGCGCCAGCAGCCAGGGCCTACCCGGGATCCTTAATCAGCCCCAGCATTTT.